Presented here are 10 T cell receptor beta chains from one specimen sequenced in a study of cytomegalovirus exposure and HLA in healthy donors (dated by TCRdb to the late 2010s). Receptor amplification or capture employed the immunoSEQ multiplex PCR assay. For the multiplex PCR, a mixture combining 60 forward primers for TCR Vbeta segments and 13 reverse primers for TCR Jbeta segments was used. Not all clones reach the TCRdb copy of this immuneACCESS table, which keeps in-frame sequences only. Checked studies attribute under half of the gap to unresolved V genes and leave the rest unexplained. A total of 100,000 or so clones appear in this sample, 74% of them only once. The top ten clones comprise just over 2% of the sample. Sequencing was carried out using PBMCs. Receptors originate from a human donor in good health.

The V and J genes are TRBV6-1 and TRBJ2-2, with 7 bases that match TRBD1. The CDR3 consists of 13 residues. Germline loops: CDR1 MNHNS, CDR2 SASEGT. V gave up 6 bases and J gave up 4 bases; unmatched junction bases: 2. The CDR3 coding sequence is TGTGCCAGCAGGGCAGGGGGCACCGGGGAGCTGTTTTTT. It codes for CASRAGGTGELFF.

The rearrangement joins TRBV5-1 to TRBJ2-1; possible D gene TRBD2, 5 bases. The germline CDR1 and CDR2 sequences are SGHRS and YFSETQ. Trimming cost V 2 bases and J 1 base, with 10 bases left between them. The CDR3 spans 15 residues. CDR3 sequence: CASSFRTHSYNEQFF. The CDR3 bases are TGCGCCAGCAGCTTCCGGACTCATTCCTACAATGAGCAGTTCTTC.

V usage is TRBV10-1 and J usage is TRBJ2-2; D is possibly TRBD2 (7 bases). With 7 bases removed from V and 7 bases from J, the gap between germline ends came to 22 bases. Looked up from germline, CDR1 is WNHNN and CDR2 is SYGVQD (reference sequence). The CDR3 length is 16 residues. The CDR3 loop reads CASNTRRGAIGGELFF. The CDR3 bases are TGCGCCAGCAACACCAGACGGGGGGCTATTGGCGGGGAGCTGTTTTTT.

The CDR3 here is CASQRGAQETQYF. CDR3 DNA: TGTGCCAGCCAGCGGGGGGCCCAAGAGACCCAGTACTTC. The chain carries TRBV6-5 and TRBJ2-5; 9 nucleotides line up with TRBD2. Germline loops: CDR1 MNHEY, CDR2 SVGAGI. The ends lost 8 bases at V and 1 base at J; junction bases unmatched: 2. This CDR3 comprises 13 residues.

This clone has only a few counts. CDR3 DNA: TGTGCCAGCAGCCTAACCTCGGCTAGCGGTACCACAGATACGCAGTATTTT. It encodes CASSLTSASGTTDTQYF. The genes are TRBV28 and TRBJ2-3; 7 nucleotides line up with TRBD2. J gave up 2 bases and V 6 bases, and 14 bases lay outside the gene matches. The length of the CDR3 is 17 residues. Germline-derived CDR1 and CDR2 are MDHEN and SYDVKM.

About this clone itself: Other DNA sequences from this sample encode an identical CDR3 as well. CDR3 DNA: TGCAGCGTCCGGACAGGGGAAGGGTATGGCTACACCTTC. This translates into CSVRTGEGYGYTF. V is TRBV29-1 and J is TRBJ1-2; TRBD1 matches 9 bases. This CDR3 has 13 amino acids. From germline, CDR1 is SQVTM and CDR2 ANQGSEA. V shed 6 bases, J shed 5 bases, and the junction held 7 bases outside the gene matches. Complete variable domain (other parts from reference TRBV29-1 and TRBJ1-2): SAVISQKPSRDICQRGTSLTIQCQVDSQVTMMFWYRQQPGQSLTLIATANQGSEATYESGFVIDKFPISRPNLTFSTLTVSNMSPEDSSIYLCSVRTGEGYGYTFGSGTRLTVV.

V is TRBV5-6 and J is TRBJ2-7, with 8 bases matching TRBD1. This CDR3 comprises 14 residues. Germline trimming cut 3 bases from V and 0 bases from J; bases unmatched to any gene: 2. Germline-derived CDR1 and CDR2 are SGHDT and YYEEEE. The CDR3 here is CASSSTGASYEQYF. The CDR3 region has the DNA TGTGCCAGCAGCTCGACAGGGGCCTCCTACGAGCAGTACTTC.

Written as DNA, the CDR3 is TGTGCCAGTAGTATAGCGAACAGTCCGAACACCGGGGAGCTGTTTTTT. Amino acids: CASSIANSPNTGELFF. The chain carries TRBV19 and TRBJ2-2; no firm D call. The CDR3 contains 16 residues. The V gene's germline CDR1 is LNHDA and CDR2 SQIVND (reference sequence). Trimming cost V 1 base and J 0 bases, with 9 bases left between them.

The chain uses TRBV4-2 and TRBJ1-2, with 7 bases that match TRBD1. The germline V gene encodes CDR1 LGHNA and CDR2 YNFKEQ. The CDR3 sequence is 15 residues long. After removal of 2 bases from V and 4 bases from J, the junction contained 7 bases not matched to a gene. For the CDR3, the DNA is TGTGCCAGCAGCCAACCGGGACAGACTTTCTATGGCTACACCTTC. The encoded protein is CASSQPGQTFYGYTF.

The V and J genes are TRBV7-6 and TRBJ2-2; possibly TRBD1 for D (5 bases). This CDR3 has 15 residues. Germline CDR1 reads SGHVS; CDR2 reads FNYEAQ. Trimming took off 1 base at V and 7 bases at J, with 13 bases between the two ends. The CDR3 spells CASSLEVAGHGELFF. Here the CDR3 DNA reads TGTGCCAGCAGCTTAGAGGTCGCAGGGCACGGGGAGCTGTTTTTT.